The entry that follows covers one T cell receptor beta chain sequence. As yet, its antigen is unknown. One junction end does not reproduce the germline sequence, and a read error may be involved. Together with a sample-barcoded 5' primer, a J-beta primer mix was included in a second PCR lasting about 6 to 11 cycles. A single record per CDR3 protein comes from TCRdb applying MiXCR to the 5' RACE reads. The sample consists of 550,000 to 800,000 distinct CDR3 sequences, less than 40% of them appearing once. Germline V gene lookup returns CDR1 MNHEY and CDR2 SVGEGT. The CDR3 is made up of 15 amino acids. The data derive from a study of blood T cells in healthy people across ages. Per-sample yields of isolated PBMCs were at least 6 million. No fewer than 5.5 micrograms of total RNA were isolated from every sample. Broader study findings: For the donors, CMV status was unknown and possibly confounded expanded clonotype changes. There was a strong correlation between TCR beta diversity and naive T cell percentage.

Sequenced material: blood. This TCR was sampled from an elderly woman in good health. J is TRBJ2-3 and V is TRBV6-2 or TRBV6-3; 7 nucleotides match TRBD1. CDR3: CASSPGTRGTDPQYF. DNA for the CDR3: TGTGCCAGCAGCCCTGGGACCAGGGGGACAGATCCGCAGTATTTT.